Shown below are 5 T cell receptor beta chains from a single sample sequenced in a study of T cell repertoires in cytomegalovirus infection. The antigens for these receptors are not known. TCRdb processed the reads anew with MiXCR; each CDR3 protein has one entry. The repertoire has roughly 990,000 distinct CDR3 sequences, around 30% of them found once; the top ten carry 11% to 15%. The specimen comprised cultured CD8+ T cells from PBMCs, sampled from culture after CMV antigen stimulation. The receptors were sampled from a human donor in good health (CMV status not recorded). Some clones in this sample may be carry-over from other donors' samples.

In its sample, this clonotype was seen a few times. This rearrangement joins TRBV20-1 to TRBJ1-5, with 9 positions matching TRBD1. This CDR3 has 17 residues. Germline V CDR1 and CDR2: DFQATT, SNEGSKA (reference sequence). The V and J ends lost 0 bases and 5 bases, in that order; junction bases with no gene match: 11. CDR3 sequence reads: CSARDLMRDRGDQPQHF. The CDR3 DNA follows: TGCAGTGCTAGAGATCTTATGCGCGACAGGGGGGATCAGCCCCAGCATTTT.

V is TRBV27 and J is TRBJ1-1, with 8 bases lining up with TRBD1. The CDR3 sequence is 17 residues long. Unmatched junction bases numbered 12, after V lost 2 bases and J lost 4 bases. Germline values: CDR1 MNHEY, CDR2 SMNVEV (reference sequence). CDR3 nucleotides: TGTGCCAGCAGTTTACCCCCAGGCAGGGGGCGAATCACTGAAGCTTTCTTT. Its translation: CASSLPPGRGRITEAFF.

The gene calls are TRBV6-1 and TRBJ2-7; D perhaps matches TRBD2 (5 bases). Trimming took off 7 bases at V and 3 bases at J, with 16 bases between the two ends. Germline V gene data show CDR1 as MNHNS and CDR2 as SASEGT. The CDR3 totals 14 residues. The CDR3 protein is CASTLRGGDYEQYV. The CDR3 nucleotides read TGTGCCAGCACCCTTCGAGGAGGAGACTACGAGCAGTACGTC.

This clonotype was found a few times. The chain has TRBV11-2 and TRBJ2-7, with 8 bases fitting TRBD2. Per germline, CDR1 SGHAT and CDR2 FQNNGV. The CDR3 spans 16 residues. V lost 5 bases to trimming and J lost 0 bases; unmatched junction nucleotides: 9. Here the CDR3 DNA reads TGTGCCAGCAGCGATGTAGCGGGGACGATCTCCTACGAGCAGTACGTC. Translation: CASSDVAGTISYEQYV.

This clonotype was counted a few times. The chain joins TRBV5-5 to TRBJ1-5; D is possibly TRBD1 (5 bases). Germline CDR1 is SGHKS and CDR2 is YYEKEE (reference sequence). This CDR3 is 16 amino acids long. Trimming removed 0 bases from V and 1 base from J, with 11 bases in between. The CDR3 DNA reads as TGTGCCAGCAGCTTGGGCAGGGAGTGGAGCAATCAGCCCCAGCATTTT. This gives the protein CASSLGREWSNQPQHF.